Sequencing of this TCR beta chain was carried out in a study of blood T cells in healthy people across ages. Overall study findings and caveats: The lack of PBMC sorting stopped any conclusive naive versus antigen-experienced comparison. From one million sequenced T cells, diversity estimates were lower bounds.

In the case of this clonotype: Its matching antigen is unknown.

It was with a sample-barcoded 5' primer and a J-beta primer mix that a second PCR of about 6 to 12 cycles was run. One entry per CDR3 protein, called by TCRdb with MiXCR from the 5' RACE reads. This sample has roughly 800,000 distinct CDR3 sequences; roughly 64% occur once, and the top ten carry roughly 20%. Roughly 10 milliliters of peripheral blood were drawn from each donor. The V segment lost 4 bases and the J segment 9 bases; nucleotides outside the gene matches: 16. CDR3 length: 16 residues. The V gene's germline CDR1 is LNHNV and CDR2 YYDKDF (reference sequence). This chain links TRBV15 with TRBJ2-3; TRBD2 agrees at 7 bases. This TCR was recovered from a man between 25 and 39 years old in good health. The sample taken for sequencing was blood. DNA for the CDR3: TGTGCCACCAGCACCCCAGTCGGGGGGTTAGTTCCCACGCAGTATTTT. This gives the protein CATSTPVGGLVPTQYF. The variable domain in full, with the rest retrieved from reference TRBV15 and TRBJ2-3, is DAMVIQNPRYQVTQFGKPVTLSCSQTLNHNVMYWYQQKSSQAPKLLFHYYDKDFNNEADTPDNFQSRRPNTSFCFLDIRSPGLGDTAMYLCATSTPVGGLVPTQYFGPGTRLTVL.